A single sample gave rise to the 3 T cell receptor beta chains below, sequenced in a study of blood T cell repertoires in COVID-19. Data came from immunoSEQ multiplex PCR; TCRdb stores just in-frame clones and leaves some out. The sample carries more than 200,000 clones, around nine tenths recorded once. What was sequenced was peripheral blood. The receptors were gathered from a woman aged 60 to 75 with acute or convalescent COVID-19.

The genes are TRBV5-6 and TRBJ2-7; weak D call: TRBD2 (5 bases). Germline CDR1 is SGHDT and CDR2 is YYEEEE. The CDR3 consists of 14 residues. Trimming left V 1 base short and J 6 bases short, with 14 bases between. In DNA form, the CDR3 reads TGTGCCAGCAGCTTGAGAGGGCCTGCTTCCGAGCAGTACTTC. Translated: CASSLRGPASEQYF.

The chain combines TRBV6-2 or TRBV6-3 with TRBJ2-7; D not resolved. The CDR3 is made up of 14 amino acids. CDR1 and CDR2 (germline): MNHEY, SVGEGT. The V and J ends lost 2 bases and 0 bases respectively, with 8 bases between them. This CDR3 reads CASSYGPSSYEQYF. DNA of the CDR3: TGTGCCAGCAGTTACGGCCCAAGCTCCTACGAGCAGTACTTC.

The chain links TRBV27 to TRBJ1-1; no definite D call. This CDR3 is built from 14 residues. Germline values: CDR1 MNHEY, CDR2 SMNVEV (reference sequence). Trimming left V 1 base short and J 4 bases short, with 10 bases between. In nucleotides, the CDR3 is TGTGCCAGCAGTTTATACGGGGTCGGCACTGAAGCTTTCTTT. Translation gives CASSLYGVGTEAFF.